This entry lists 20 T cell receptor beta chains sequenced from one sample in a study of blood T cell repertoires in COVID-19. This table comes from immunoSEQ multiplex PCR, and its TCRdb copy is limited to in-frame clones, with some not included. This repertoire shows 150,000 to 200,000 clones, 75% to 90% found once; its top ten account for 6.2%. Sequences were obtained from PBMCs or T cells enriched from blood (not recorded which). The receptors were gathered from a man in his forties who had recovered from COVID-19.

The rearrangement joins TRBV19 to TRBJ1-5; tentatively, D is TRBD1 (6 bases). V was clipped by 11 bases and J by 0 bases, with 17 bases between them. This CDR3 region has 15 residues. Germline CDR1 reads LNHDA; CDR2 reads SQIVND (reference sequence). The chain's CDR3 is CASRGGLDSNQPQHF. The CDR3 region has the DNA TGTGCCTCAAGGGGGGGGTTGGATAGCAATCAGCCCCAGCATTTT.

The chain uses TRBV6-5 and TRBJ2-3; weak D call: TRBD1 (6 bases). Trimming left V 8 bases short and J 2 bases short, with 14 bases between. CDR1 is MNHEY and CDR2 is SVGAGI in the germline V gene. The CDR3 covers 14 residues. CDR3 DNA: TGTGCCAGCGGGGGCCTATACTCCACAGATACGCAGTATTTT. This encodes CASGGLYSTDTQYF.

The chain recombines TRBV27 with TRBJ1-2; the D gene is possibly TRBD1 (6 bases). This CDR3 contains 16 residues. CDR1 MNHEY and CDR2 SMNVEV come from the germline V gene (reference sequence). V dropped 4 bases and J dropped 4 bases, with 19 bases sitting between them. The CDR3 nucleotides are TGTGCCAGCAGTTCACATTCAGGGACACTGCTCTATGGCTACACCTTC. It codes for CASSSHSGTLLYGYTF.

The rearrangement uses TRBV30 and TRBJ2-4, with 7 bases lining up with TRBD1. The CDR3 is 12 residues long. Germline CDR1 and CDR2: GTSNPN and SVGIG (reference sequence). Unmatched junction bases numbered 1, after V lost 0 bases and J lost 8 bases. In DNA form, the CDR3 reads TGTGCCTGGAGTGTAGGGGGCGACATTCAGTACTTC. This codes for CAWSVGGDIQYF.

V gene TRBV5-4 combines with J gene TRBJ1-6, with 7 bases aligning to TRBD1. CDR3 length: 16 amino acids. The J segment lost 5 bases and the V segment lost 6 bases, leaving 11 bases of the junction unmatched. Looked up from germline, CDR1 is SGHNT and CDR2 is YYREEE (reference sequence). Here the CDR3 reads CASTRGAGGNNSPLHF. The DNA of the CDR3 is TGTGCCAGCACCCGCGGGGCAGGGGGAAATAATTCACCCCTCCACTTT.

V and J are TRBV28 and TRBJ1-5, with 11 bases identical to TRBD1. CDR3 size: 18 residues. V gave up 5 bases and J gave up 2 bases; unmatched junction bases: 11. Germline CDR1 is MDHEN and CDR2 is SYDVKM. CDR3 loop: CASSRGTGGLVGNQPQHF. The CDR3 DNA reads as TGTGCCAGCAGTCGCGGGACAGGGGGTTTAGTAGGCAATCAGCCCCAGCATTTT.

The chain carries TRBV14 and TRBJ1-2; D not resolved. This CDR3 spans 13 amino acids. V lost 4 bases and J lost 4, with 10 bases in between. Germline-derived CDR1 and CDR2 are SGHDN and FVKESK. CDR3 coding DNA: TGTGCCAGCAGCCGCAGCGATACCTATGGCTACACCTTC. Translating gives CASSRSDTYGYTF.

The rearrangement links TRBV5-1 to TRBJ1-2; the match to TRBD1 covers 8 bases. With 3 bases clipped from V and 8 bases from J, the junction kept 6 bases outside the gene matches. This CDR3 contains 13 residues. Germline CDR1 SGHRS, CDR2 YFSETQ. The CDR3 is CASSSDRVKGYTF. DNA for the CDR3: TGCGCCAGCAGCTCGGACAGGGTTAAGGGCTACACCTTC.

The V gene is TRBV30, the J gene TRBJ1-4; D possibly corresponds to TRBD1 (6 bases). Between the trimmed V and J ends, which lost 2 bases and 8 bases, there was a span of 18 bases. Germline V CDR1 and CDR2: GTSNPN, SVGIG (reference sequence). The CDR3 sequence is 15 residues long. CDR3 region: CAWSRIDRLSEKLFF. CDR3 nucleotide sequence: TGTGCCTGGAGTAGAATCGACAGGCTCAGCGAAAAACTGTTTTTT. The whole variable domain, filled in from reference TRBV30 and TRBJ1-4, reads SQTIHQWPATLVQPVGSPLSLECTVEGTSNPNLYWYRQAAGRGLQLLFYSVGIGQISSEVPQNLSASRPQDRQFILSSKKLLLSDSGFYLCAWSRIDRLSEKLFFGSGTQLSVL.

The chain combines TRBV28 with TRBJ1-2, with 7 bases matching TRBD1. V gave up 2 bases and J gave up 6 bases; unmatched junction bases: 9. Germline CDR1 MDHEN, CDR2 SYDVKM. The CDR3 is 15 amino acids. As DNA, the CDR3 is TGTGCCAGCAGTTTACCCTCCAGGGGGTCACATGGCTACACCTTC. Protein sequence: CASSLPSRGSHGYTF.

V and J are TRBV27 and TRBJ1-2, with D perhaps matching TRBD1 (5 bases). This CDR3 comprises 13 residues. CDR1 and CDR2 from the germline V gene are MNHEY and SMNVEV (reference sequence). Trimming pared 6 bases from V and 4 bases from J, leaving 12 bases between. The CDR3 is CASRSDSTYGYTF. The CDR3 DNA is TGTGCCAGCAGATCCGACAGTACCTATGGCTACACCTTC.

CDR3 protein: CATQWGGANTEAFF. In DNA form, the CDR3 reads TGTGCCACCCAATGGGGGGGGGCGAACACTGAAGCTTTCTTT. The rearrangement links TRBV19 to TRBJ1-1, with D perhaps matching TRBD1 (6 bases). The CDR3 contains 14 residues. Trimming removed 10 bases at V and 1 base at J, with 16 bases between. CDR1 LNHDA and CDR2 SQIVND come from the germline V gene (reference sequence).

V usage is TRBV28 and J usage is TRBJ2-2; D call uncertain. The ends were cut back, 7 bases at V and 8 bases at J, with 11 bases in the middle. The CDR3 sequence is 12 residues long. Germline assignment: CDR1 MDHEN and CDR2 SYDVKM. CDR3 sequence: CASTSFTGELFF. In DNA form, the CDR3 reads TGTGCCAGCACCAGTTTCACGGGGGAGCTGTTTTTT.

The rearrangement uses TRBV27 and TRBJ1-5; D is unresolved. V dropped 10 bases and J dropped 4 bases, with 17 bases sitting between them. Per the germline V gene, CDR1 is MNHEY and CDR2 is SMNVEV (reference sequence). This CDR3 has 14 amino acids. For the CDR3, the DNA is TGTGCCACCTCGAGAGCGGGCACGAATCAGCCCCAGCATTTT. This translates into CATSRAGTNQPQHF.

V and J are TRBV7-6 and TRBJ2-2, with 7 bases fitting TRBD1. The CDR3 totals 16 residues. The junction had 6 bases not matched to a gene; V was cut back by 5 bases and J by 0 bases. Germline CDR1 SGHVS, CDR2 FNYEAQ. This CDR3 reads CASSTRTGSNTGELFF. The CDR3 DNA follows: TGTGCCAGCAGCACCAGGACAGGCTCGAACACCGGGGAGCTGTTTTTT.

The chain employs TRBV6-5 and TRBJ2-5; D is undetermined. Germline CDR1 is MNHEY and CDR2 is SVGAGI. Trimming cost V 10 bases and J 5 bases, with 11 bases left between them. The CDR3 length is 11 residues. The DNA for the CDR3 is TGTGCCACCGCGGTTTGGGAGACCCAGTACTTC. Protein: CATAVWETQYF.

The rearrangement links TRBV18 to TRBJ2-3, with D tentatively TRBD2 (6 bases). The CDR3 is 13 amino acids. Trimming took off 2 bases at V and 6 bases at J, with 9 bases between the two ends. Germline V gives CDR1 KGHSH, CDR2 LQKENI. CDR3 in amino acids: CASSPTSGDTQYF. CDR3 coding DNA: TGTGCCAGCTCACCAACCAGCGGGGATACGCAGTATTTT.

The table lists this clone with a few counts. The rearrangement joins TRBV19 to TRBJ2-1; 8 bases align to TRBD2. From germline, CDR1 is LNHDA and CDR2 SQIVND (reference sequence). There are 16 residues in the CDR3. V lost 2 bases to trimming and J lost 0 bases; unmatched junction nucleotides: 3. The CDR3 DNA sequence: TGTGCCAGTAGTATAACTAGCGGTTTCTCCTACAATGAGCAGTTCTTC. It codes for CASSITSGFSYNEQFF.

The chain couples TRBV5-3 to TRBJ1-5; TRBD1 might be the D (5 bases). TRBV5-3 is treated as an ORF (open reading frame) with a function not yet certain. The V gene lost 0 bases and the J gene lost 3 bases, with 19 bases spanning the gap. The CDR3 has 18 amino acids. In nucleotides, the CDR3 is TGTGCCAGAAGCTTGGCCGACAGCAGCCCCATTCTCAATCAGCCCCAGCATTTT. Protein product: CARSLADSSPILNQPQHF.

The V call is TRBV11-2, the J call TRBJ1-6; 8 nucleotides agree with TRBD1. Looked up from germline, CDR1 is SGHAT and CDR2 is FQNNGV. V lost 5 bases to trimming and J lost 8 bases; unmatched junction nucleotides: 11. CDR3 size: 16 residues. CDR3 DNA: TGTGCCAGCAGCGTTTGGACAGGGAACAGAGATTCACCCCTCCACTTT. Residues: CASSVWTGNRDSPLHF.